This entry lists 30 T cell receptor beta chains sequenced from one sample in a study of low-dose radiotherapy and immunotherapy resistance in tumors. Indicated time point: before trial treatment. TCRs underwent 15 to 25 PCR cycles of amplification with a constant-region primer and V-primer adapter. TCRdb used MiXCR to reprocess the reads, holding one entry per CDR3 protein. The profile shows tens of thousands of distinct CDR3 sequences, 10% to 15% of them singletons. This specimen was PBMCs, taken before treatment. These receptors all come from a female donor with ovarian cancer.

This clonotype has ten or more counts. CDR3 sequence reads: CASSLLAGAGETQYF. CDR3 in DNA: TGTGCCAGCAGCCTACTAGCGGGGGCCGGGGAGACCCAGTACTTC. V usage is TRBV6-5 and J usage is TRBJ2-5, with 11 nucleotides matching TRBD2. Unmatched junction bases numbered 8, after V lost 6 bases and J lost 5 bases. The CDR3 is 15 residues long. Germline-derived CDR1 and CDR2 are MNHEY and SVGAGI.

At least ten counts were recorded for this clonotype. The chain combines TRBV3-1 with TRBJ1-2, with D maybe TRBD1 (5 bases). V was clipped by 1 base and J by 4 bases, with 25 bases between them. The CDR3 covers 19 residues. Germline V CDR1 and CDR2: LGHDT, YNNKEL (reference sequence). CDR3 sequence: CASSQGVVPGREGIYGYTF. Written as DNA, the CDR3 is TGTGCCAGCAGCCAAGGCGTGGTTCCGGGGAGGGAGGGGATCTATGGCTACACCTTC.

This clonotype was recorded at least ten times. V and J are TRBV2 and TRBJ2-1; D possibly corresponds to TRBD1 (5 bases). CDR1 and CDR2 (germline): SNHLY, FYNNEI. The CDR3 sequence is 14 residues long. V dropped 6 bases and J dropped 8 bases, with 17 bases sitting between them. CDR3 nucleotide sequence: TGTGCCAGCAGGCCCCTCAGGGCGGTCTATGAGCAGTTCTTC. This sequence encodes CASRPLRAVYEQFF.

This clonotype was observed at least ten times. The J gene is TRBJ2-3, the V gene TRBV5-4; 12 bases fit TRBD2. This CDR3 has 15 residues. In germline, CDR1 is SGHNT, CDR2 YYREEE (reference sequence). After removal of 3 bases from V and 2 bases from J, the junction contained 1 base not matched to a gene. The CDR3 coding sequence is TGTGCCAGCAGCTCTAGCGGGGGGGCCACAGATACGCAGTATTTT. Residues: CASSSSGGATDTQYF.

This clonotype was observed at least ten times. The chain has TRBV5-6 and TRBJ2-1; TRBD2 is a possible D gene (5 bases). Between the trimmed V and J ends, which lost 3 bases and 7 bases, there was a span of 14 bases. CDR1 SGHDT and CDR2 YYEEEE come from the germline V gene. This CDR3 spans 14 amino acids. The chain's CDR3 is CASSSGLPRNEQFF. The CDR3 DNA sequence: TGTGCCAGCAGCTCCGGACTTCCTCGGAATGAGCAGTTCTTC.

The table lists this clonotype with many counts. The chain recombines TRBV12-3 or TRBV12-4 with TRBJ1-5, with TRBD1 identical over 10 bases. J gave up 5 bases and V 6 bases, and 1 base lay outside the gene matches. The CDR3 spans 13 residues. The CDR3 sequence is CASRDRGDQPQHF. The CDR3 region has the DNA TGTGCCAGCAGGGACAGGGGGGATCAGCCCCAGCATTTT.

The CDR3: CASSGQGAGETQYF. The CDR3 DNA follows: TGTGCCAGCAGCGGACAGGGGGCCGGAGAGACCCAGTACTTC. This rearrangement joins TRBV9 to TRBJ2-5, with 10 positions matching TRBD1. The CDR3 length is 14 residues. The junction had 3 bases not matched to a gene; V was cut back by 3 bases and J by 4 bases. CDR1 and CDR2 from the germline V gene are SGDLS and YYNGEE.

This clonotype has at least ten counts. The chain uses TRBV6-4 and TRBJ2-2, with 7 bases identical to TRBD1. The germline CDR1 and CDR2 sequences are MRHNA and SNTAGT. V lost 4 bases to trimming and J lost 5 bases; unmatched junction nucleotides: 4. This CDR3 spans 14 amino acids. The CDR3 is CASSGQGRTGELFF. The DNA of the CDR3 is TGTGCCAGCAGTGGACAGGGAAGGACCGGGGAGCTGTTTTTT.

CDR3 bases: TGCGCCAGCACCGATCAAGGGGCAAACACTGAAGCTTTCTTT. It codes for CASTDQGANTEAFF. V usage is TRBV5-1 and J usage is TRBJ1-1, with D possibly TRBD1 on 5 matching bases. The germline V gene has CDR1 SGHRS and CDR2 YFSETQ. V lost 6 bases, J lost 2 bases, and 14 bases lay in between. The CDR3 has 14 residues.

This clonotype was counted ten times or more. This chain connects TRBV19 to TRBJ1-4; 9 bases fit TRBD1. The CDR3 consists of 12 residues. Per germline, CDR1 LNHDA and CDR2 SQIVND (reference sequence). Trimming took 7 bases from V and 8 from J; bases not matched to a gene: 2. The CDR3 DNA follows: TGTGCCAGTACCGACAGGGGGGAAAAACTGTTTTTT. Translating gives CASTDRGEKLFF.

This clonotype was counted ten times or more. The chain employs TRBV7-2 and TRBJ2-3; perhaps D is TRBD1 or TRBD2 (5 bases each). The CDR3 is made up of 15 amino acids. Trimming removed 1 base from V and 2 bases from J, with 10 bases in between. Germline loops: CDR1 SGHTA, CDR2 FQGNSA. The CDR3 protein is CASSLGGETTDTQYF. The CDR3 DNA reads TGTGCCAGCAGCTTAGGAGGGGAGACCACAGATACGCAGTATTTT. Filled out from reference TRBV7-2 and TRBJ2-3, the complete variable domain reads GAGVSQSPSNKVTEKGKDVELRCDPISGHTALYWYRQSLGQGLEFLIYFQGNSAPDKSGLPSDRFSAERTGGSVSTLTIQRTQQEDSAVYLCASSLGGETTDTQYFGPGTRLTVL.

In its sample, this clonotype was seen many times. The chain combines TRBV11-2 with TRBJ2-1, with 7 bases lining up with TRBD2. V lost 1 base and J lost 1; bases outside the gene matches: 4. Germline CDR1 and CDR2: SGHAT and FQNNGV. CDR3 length: 16 residues. In nucleotides, the CDR3 is TGTGCCAGCAGCTTAGCCGCTAGCGGTTCCTACAATGAGCAGTTCTTC. Protein sequence: CASSLAASGSYNEQFF.

This clonotype came up many times. The chain combines TRBV3-1 with TRBJ2-1; D might be TRBD2 (5 bases). The V end was cut by 8 bases, the J end by 11 bases, with 13 bases between. CDR3 size: 11 residues. Germline V gene data show CDR1 as LGHDT and CDR2 as YNNKEL (reference sequence). CDR3 amino acids: CASGQRAQQFF. The DNA for the CDR3 is TGTGCCAGCGGGCAGAGGGCACAGCAGTTCTTC.

Notes on this clonotype: A junction boundary mismatches the germline segment, possibly from a read error. The chain recombines TRBV6-8 with TRBJ1-2; weak D call: TRBD1 (6 bases). There are 15 residues in the CDR3. Germline V CDR1 and CDR2: MNHGY, SAAAGT. The CDR3 region has the DNA TGTTCCACCACCTGGAAAGGGGGAGACTCCTATGTCTACACCTTC. Protein: CSTTWKGGDSYVYTF.

The J gene is TRBJ2-5, the V gene TRBV20-1, with TRBD2 identical over 9 bases. Germline CDR1 DFQATT, CDR2 SNEGSKA (reference sequence). The CDR3 sequence is 15 residues long. The CDR3 sequence: CSVSLVAGGQETQYF. The CDR3 DNA is TGCAGCGTTTCGTTGGTGGCGGGGGGGCAAGAGACCCAGTACTTC.

This clonotype was seen ten or more times. The gene calls are TRBV15 and TRBJ1-6, with unresolved D. Germline loops: CDR1 LNHNV, CDR2 YYDKDF (reference sequence). Trimming took 5 bases from V and 3 from J, leaving 8 bases between them. The CDR3 has 14 amino acids. The CDR3 protein is CATSVANYNSPLHF. DNA of the CDR3: TGTGCCACCAGCGTGGCCAACTATAATTCACCCCTCCACTTT. The full variable domain, rest sourced from reference TRBV15 and TRBJ1-6, is DAMVIQNPRYQVTQFGKPVTLSCSQTLNHNVMYWYQQKSSQAPKLLFHYYDKDFNNEADTPDNFQSRRPNTSFCFLDIRSPGLGDTAMYLCATSVANYNSPLHFGNGTRLTVT.

This clonotype has ten or more counts. The CDR3 loop reads CASSILRTGTGNTEAFF. In nucleotides, the CDR3 is TGTGCCAGTAGTATACTGAGGACCGGGACAGGGAACACTGAAGCTTTCTTT. This chain links TRBV19 with TRBJ1-1; TRBD1 matches 8 bases. Trimming cost V 2 bases and J 1 base; bases outside gene matches: 9. Germline assignment: CDR1 LNHDA and CDR2 SQIVND (reference sequence). This CDR3 has 17 amino acids.

This clonotype has at least ten counts. J is TRBJ2-7 and V is TRBV29-1; TRBD1 might be the D (6 bases). CDR3 length: 14 residues. With 1 base removed from V and 4 bases from J, the gap between germline ends came to 14 bases. Germline V gene sequence: CDR1 SQVTM, CDR2 ANQGSEA. The CDR3 region has the DNA TGCAGCGTTGAAGGGGGGAAGGGGACATACGAGCAGTACTTC. Translation: CSVEGGKGTYEQYF.

The table lists this clonotype with many counts. The CDR3 sequence: CASSERPGLAGGDIQYF. CDR3 bases: TGTGCCAGCAGTGAACGGCCGGGACTAGCGGGGGGCGACATTCAGTACTTC. The V call is TRBV2, the J call TRBJ2-4; 15 bases map to TRBD2. The CDR3 is made up of 17 amino acids. The V segment lost 2 bases and the J segment 8 bases; nucleotides outside the gene matches: 7. Germline assignment: CDR1 SNHLY and CDR2 FYNNEI.

This clonotype was detected many times. The rearrangement joins TRBV5-1 to TRBJ2-7; tentative D call: TRBD1 (6 bases). CDR1 SGHRS and CDR2 YFSETQ come from the germline V gene. This CDR3 contains 14 residues. V lost 2 bases to trimming and J lost 2 bases, with 11 bases between them. CDR3 nucleotide sequence: TGCGCCAGCAGCTTAATGGACAGAGCCTACGAGCAGTACTTC. Residues: CASSLMDRAYEQYF.

This clonotype was detected many times. V gene TRBV6-1 combines with J gene TRBJ2-3, with TRBD1 identical over 10 bases. V was clipped by 4 bases and J by 3 bases; unmatched bases: 7. Germline values: CDR1 MNHNS, CDR2 SASEGT. The CDR3 totals 16 residues. The CDR3, as DNA: TGTGCCAGCAGTGGGACAGGGGGATCTAAGACAGATACGCAGTATTTT. This sequence encodes CASSGTGGSKTDTQYF.

There are many counts of this clonotype. The gene calls are TRBV12-3 or TRBV12-4 and TRBJ2-1; 8 positions agree with TRBD1. V lost 5 bases, J lost 3 bases, and 6 bases stayed unmatched. The CDR3 runs 15 residues. CDR3 residues: CASSPPGQDYNEQFF. As DNA, the CDR3 is TGTGCCAGCAGTCCACCGGGACAGGACTACAATGAGCAGTTCTTC.

In its sample, this clonotype was seen many times. This chain links TRBV6-5 with TRBJ2-7; D gene unclear. Germline CDR1 and CDR2: MNHEY and SVGAGI. Trimming took 6 bases from V and 0 from J, leaving 12 bases between them. This CDR3 is 14 amino acids long. As DNA, the CDR3 is TGTGCCAGCAGCCCTCTGGGCAGCTCCTACGAGCAGTACTTC. Translating gives CASSPLGSSYEQYF.

At least ten counts were recorded for this clonotype. The V call is TRBV15, the J call TRBJ2-1, with D perhaps matching TRBD2 (7 bases). Trimming took off 4 bases at V and 8 bases at J, with 18 bases between the two ends. The germline gives CDR1 LNHNV, CDR2 YYDKDF (reference sequence). This CDR3 is built from 15 residues. The CDR3 bases are TGTGCCACCAGCATAGGGGGGCCGGGGGGCGATGAGCAGTTCTTC. As protein: CATSIGGPGGDEQFF.

This clonotype was seen at least ten times. This chain joins TRBV27 and TRBJ2-7, with D tentatively TRBD2 (7 bases). CDR3 length equals 13 residues. Germline CDR1 and CDR2: MNHEY and SMNVEV (reference sequence). Trimming shortened V by 8 bases and J by 2 bases, and 13 bases separated the two germline ends. In nucleotides, the CDR3 is TGTGCCAGCGGCGGGGGCAGGACCTACGAGCAGTACTTC. This gives the protein CASGGGRTYEQYF.

This clonotype is deemed large. The chain combines TRBV9 with TRBJ2-2; no definite D call. From germline, CDR1 is SGDLS and CDR2 YYNGEE. The CDR3 is 13 amino acids. V was shortened by 4 bases and J by 6 bases, with 10 bases between the two germline ends. In nucleotides, the CDR3 is TGTGCCAGCAGCTCGAGAGGCCCCGGGGAGCTGTTTTTT. Its translation: CASSSRGPGELFF.

About this clonotype: The limits of the CDR3 on the DNA are not certain, so only TCRdb's listed CDR3 is given. This chain links TRBV5-1 with TRBJ2-2; TRBD1, as called in the table, went unchecked against the DNA. CDR1 is SGHRS and CDR2 is YFSETQ in the germline V gene. The CDR3 spans 14 amino acids, including both terminal residues. The CDR3 sequence: CASSLQGSGELFFF.

This clonotype has at least ten counts. The chain carries TRBV29-1 and TRBJ2-1, with 13 nucleotides matching TRBD2. The length of the CDR3 is 16 residues. The trim removed 7 bases at V and 4 bases at J, leaving 10 bases unmatched. Germline V gene data show CDR1 as SQVTM and CDR2 as ANQGSEA. The CDR3, as DNA: TGCAGCGGCGAACCCCCGGGACTAGCGGGGTACAATGAGCAGTTCTTC. Amino acids: CSGEPPGLAGYNEQFF.

This clonotype was seen many times. The rearrangement links TRBV20-1 to TRBJ2-7; possibly TRBD1 for D (5 bases). The ends were cut back, 5 bases at V and 3 bases at J, with 8 bases in the middle. Germline V gene sequence: CDR1 DFQATT, CDR2 SNEGSKA (reference sequence). This CDR3 is built from 11 residues. The CDR3 DNA reads as TGCAGTGCTGTACAGGACTACGAGCAGTACTTC. Translating it yields CSAVQDYEQYF.

This clonotype came up many times. This chain links TRBV25-1 with TRBJ2-2, with 8 bases matching TRBD2. The germline CDR1 and CDR2 sequences are MGHDK and SYGVNS. The trim removed 2 bases at V and 2 bases at J, leaving 7 bases unmatched. The CDR3 totals 17 residues. CDR3 region: CASSETAGGRNTGELFF. Written as DNA, the CDR3 is TGTGCCAGCAGTGAAACCGCGGGGGGACGCAACACCGGGGAGCTGTTTTTT.